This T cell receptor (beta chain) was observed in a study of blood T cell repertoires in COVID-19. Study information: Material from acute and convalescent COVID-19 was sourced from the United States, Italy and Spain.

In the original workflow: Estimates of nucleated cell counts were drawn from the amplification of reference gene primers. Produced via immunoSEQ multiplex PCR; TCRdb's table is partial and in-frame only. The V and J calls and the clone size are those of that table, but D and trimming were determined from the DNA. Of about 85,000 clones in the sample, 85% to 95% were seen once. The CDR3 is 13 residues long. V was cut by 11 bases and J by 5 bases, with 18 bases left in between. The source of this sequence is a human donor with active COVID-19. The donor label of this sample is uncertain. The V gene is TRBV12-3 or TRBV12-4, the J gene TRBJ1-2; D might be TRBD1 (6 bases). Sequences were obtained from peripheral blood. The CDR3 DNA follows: TGTGCCTCAAGGGGGGGTTCTAGATATGGCTACACCTTC. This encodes CASRGGSRYGYTF.